The 28 T cell receptor beta chains in this list originate from one sample, sequenced in a study of T cells in Graves' hyperthyroidism and ophthalmopathy. Amplified regions were TCR beta CDR3 sequences from RNA transcripts. HTBI primers drove first-round RT-PCR of the TCR CDR3. MiXCR was run by TCRdb on the multiplex PCR reads, yielding one entry per CDR3 protein. The table includes around 530,000 distinct CDR3 sequences, approximately 17% detected once. Sequencing was performed on blood. All receptors derive from a woman aged 18-35 years with Graves' ophthalmopathy.

This clonotype was counted ten times or more. The chain couples TRBV3-1 to TRBJ1-2; D is perhaps TRBD1 (5 bases). CDR1 is LGHDT and CDR2 is YNNKEL in the germline V gene (reference sequence). The V end was cut by 6 bases, the J end by 0 bases, with 11 bases between. This CDR3 contains 14 residues. As DNA, the CDR3 is TGTGCCAGCAGTCCGACGACAGCTAACTATGGCTACACCTTC. This gives the protein CASSPTTANYGYTF.

This clonotype occurred a few times. The gene calls are TRBV12-3 or TRBV12-4 and TRBJ1-3; D not certain. This CDR3 region has 14 residues. V was pared by 7 bases and J by 0 bases, with 10 bases between. CDR3 in DNA: TGTGCCAGCATGAGAGGAAACTCTGGAAACACCATATATTTT. Its protein is CASMRGNSGNTIYF.

This clonotype has at least ten counts. This chain links TRBV30 with TRBJ1-1, with 8 bases that match TRBD1. Germline loops: CDR1 GTSNPN, CDR2 SVGIG (reference sequence). The CDR3 totals 13 residues. Trimming cost V 0 bases and J 4 bases; bases outside gene matches: 1. CDR3 amino acids: CAWSVGQGTEAFF. In nucleotides, the CDR3 is TGTGCCTGGAGTGTTGGACAGGGCACTGAAGCTTTCTTT.

In its sample, this clonotype was seen many times. J is TRBJ2-3 and V is TRBV20-1; tentative D call: TRBD2 (5 bases). The CDR3 runs to 13 residues. Germline loops: CDR1 DFQATT, CDR2 SNEGSKA (reference sequence). V was trimmed by 3 bases and J by 0 bases, leaving 7 bases between them. CDR3 in DNA: TGCAGTGCTAGTCCGGGGAGCACAGATACGCAGTATTTT. Encoded protein: CSASPGSTDTQYF.

In this sample, this clonotype turned up many times. This rearrangement joins TRBV30 to TRBJ2-7; 7 nucleotides match TRBD1. V trimming: 5 bases; J trimming: 0 bases; junction bases outside the gene matches: 7. The germline V gene has CDR1 GTSNPN and CDR2 SVGIG (reference sequence). The CDR3 has 14 amino acids. The CDR3 coding sequence is TGTGCCTGGGGGGACAGCGCAGTCTCCTACGAGCAGTACTTC. This sequence encodes CAWGDSAVSYEQYF. Variable domain in full (rest from reference TRBV30 and TRBJ2-7): SQTIHQWPATLVQPVGSPLSLECTVEGTSNPNLYWYRQAAGRGLQLLFYSVGIGQISSEVPQNLSASRPQDRQFILSSKKLLLSDSGFYLCAWGDSAVSYEQYFGPGTRLTVT.

This clonotype appeared a few times. The chain employs TRBV20-1 and TRBJ2-2, with D maybe TRBD1 (6 bases). V was cut by 3 bases and J by 7 bases, with 12 bases left in between. The V gene's germline CDR1 is DFQATT and CDR2 SNEGSKA (reference sequence). This CDR3 has 13 amino acids. CDR3 sequence reads: CSASSRGNGELFF. Here the CDR3 DNA reads TGCAGTGCTAGTTCCAGGGGTAACGGGGAGCTGTTTTTT.

This clonotype occurred many times. The chain links TRBV6-5 to TRBJ2-7, with 7 bases aligning to TRBD1. Germline CDR1 MNHEY, CDR2 SVGAGI. With 4 bases clipped from V and 3 bases from J, the junction kept 6 bases outside the gene matches. CDR3 length equals 14 residues. In DNA form, the CDR3 reads TGTGCCAGCAGTTCCGGGACAGAGCTCTACGAGCAGTACTTC. It translates to CASSSGTELYEQYF.

The V call is TRBV11-3, the J call TRBJ2-1; TRBD2 aligns across 7 bases. There are 16 residues in the CDR3. J gave up 3 bases and V 5 bases, and 10 bases lay outside the gene matches. CDR1 is SGHNT, CDR2 YENEEA, per germline. CDR3 nucleotide sequence: TGTGCCAGCAGCGTAAAGGGCGTAGCGGGCTACAATGAGCAGTTCTTC. This sequence encodes CASSVKGVAGYNEQFF. The variable domain in full, completed from reference TRBV11-3 and TRBJ2-1, reads EAGVVQSPRYKIIEKKQPVAFWCNPISGHNTLYWYLQNLGQGPELLIRYENEEAVDDSQLPKDRFSAERLKGVDSTLKIQPAELGDSAVYLCASSVKGVAGYNEQFFGPGTRLTVL.

The chain uses TRBV25-1 and TRBJ2-5; D gene unclear. The CDR3 runs to 12 residues. The V gene lost 9 bases and the J gene lost 2 bases, with 10 bases spanning the gap. From germline, CDR1 is MGHDK and CDR2 SYGVNS. As DNA, the CDR3 is TGTGCCAGTTATTTGGGACAAGAGACCCAGTACTTC. This sequence encodes CASYLGQETQYF.

This clonotype was seen a handful of times. The chain recombines TRBV28 with TRBJ1-5, with unresolved D. The CDR3 extends over 15 amino acids. Germline V gives CDR1 MDHEN, CDR2 SYDVKM. V was pared by 3 bases and J by 1 base, with 10 bases between. The CDR3 DNA reads TGTGCCAGCAGTTTTGAGGGAGGAAGCAATCAGCCCCAGCATTTT. Translation: CASSFEGGSNQPQHF.

V and J are TRBV5-5 and TRBJ1-6, with 9 bases fitting TRBD1. This CDR3 comprises 18 residues. V dropped 4 bases and J dropped 7; count of bases not matched to a gene: 15. Per germline, CDR1 SGHKS and CDR2 YYEKEE (reference sequence). The DNA for the CDR3 is TGTGCCAGCAGCCCCGGGACAGGGCTCCTTGAGTTGAATTCACCCCTCCACTTT. Amino acids: CASSPGTGLLELNSPLHF.

This clonotype was detected many times. This chain links TRBV6-1 with TRBJ1-2; possibly TRBD1 for D (5 bases). Trimming left V 3 bases short and J 8 bases short, with 19 bases between. The CDR3 sequence is 15 residues long. The germline V gene encodes CDR1 MNHNS and CDR2 SASEGT. CDR3 sequence: CASSEGMDIFRGYTF. CDR3 sequence (DNA): TGTGCCAGCAGTGAGGGGATGGACATCTTTCGCGGCTACACCTTC.

The chain joins TRBV11-3 to TRBJ2-2; no firm D call. Trimming took 1 base from V and 5 from J, leaving 11 bases between them. The CDR3 totals 15 residues. Germline V gene lookup returns CDR1 SGHNT and CDR2 YENEEA. The CDR3 DNA sequence: TGTGCCAGCAGCTTAGGTGGAGATGTTACCGGGGAGCTGTTTTTT. It is translated as CASSLGGDVTGELFF.

As regards this clonotype: A much larger clone is a single base away; this may be a read error. The CDR3 carries no conserved terminal phenylalanine or tryptophan, so it likely arises from a read error. The chain joins TRBV27 to TRBJ1-1, with a tentative D call TRBD1 (6 bases). V lost 3 bases and J 4 bases, leaving 12 bases between the germline ends. CDR3 size: 14 residues. Germline CDR1 reads MNHEY; CDR2 reads SMNVEV (reference sequence). DNA of the CDR3: TGTGCCAGCAGTTTGGGGGGGCCAAGCACTGAAGCTTTCCTT. It yields the protein CASSLGGPSTEAFL.

This clonotype was seen many times. The rearrangement joins TRBV30 to TRBJ1-2; the D gene is possibly TRBD1 (5 bases). Germline assignment: CDR1 GTSNPN and CDR2 SVGIG (reference sequence). This CDR3 region has 17 residues. V was clipped by 1 base and J by 1 base, with 19 bases between them. The CDR3 DNA reads TGTGCCTGGAGTGACCCCCCACGGGGGAACTTTAACTATGGCTACACCTTC. As protein: CAWSDPPRGNFNYGYTF.

This clonotype was counted a few times. The gene calls are TRBV29-1 and TRBJ2-1; D not certain. Deletions cut 0 bases from V and 9 bases from J, with 21 bases between. The length of the CDR3 is 16 residues. Germline values: CDR1 SQVTM, CDR2 ANQGSEA. CDR3 amino acids: CSVEDRDTHPPPEQFF. Here the CDR3 DNA reads TGCAGCGTTGAAGATCGAGACACACACCCCCCCCCTGAGCAGTTCTTC.

Many counts were recorded for this clonotype. This chain uses TRBV27 with TRBJ2-7; TRBD2 might be the D (6 bases). Trimming took off 6 bases at V and 4 bases at J, with 16 bases between the two ends. CDR3 length: 14 residues. CDR1 is MNHEY and CDR2 is SMNVEV in the germline V gene (reference sequence). CDR3 amino acids: CASSSIVAGYEQYF. The CDR3 DNA sequence: TGTGCCAGCAGCTCTATCGTGGCGGGGTACGAGCAGTACTTC.

This clonotype was seen ten or more times. The chain joins TRBV7-9 to TRBJ2-1; TRBD1 agrees at 9 bases. After removal of 3 bases from V and 7 bases from J, the junction contained 13 bases not matched to a gene. In germline, CDR1 is SEHNR, CDR2 FQNEAQ (reference sequence). This CDR3 contains 17 residues. The DNA of the CDR3 is TGTGCCAGCAGCTTCGGTAAGACCGGGACAGGGAGAAATGAGCAGTTCTTC. It encodes CASSFGKTGTGRNEQFF. The full variable domain, in which reference TRBV7-9 and TRBJ2-1 provide the parts outside the CDR3, is DTGVSQNPRHKITKRGQNVTFRCDPISEHNRLYWYRQTLGQGPEFLTYFQNEAQLEKSRLLSDRFSAERPKGSFSTLEIQRTEQGDSAMYLCASSFGKTGTGRNEQFFGPGTRLTVL.

This clonotype was found a few times. The J gene is TRBJ2-3, the V gene TRBV4-1; weak D call: TRBD1 (5 bases). The CDR3 consists of 14 residues. The V and J ends lost 7 bases and 1 base respectively, with 12 bases between them. Germline CDR1 and CDR2: MGHRA and YSYEKL. Here the CDR3 reads CASTLGRGTDTQYF. CDR3 DNA: TGCGCCAGCACCTTGGGCAGGGGCACAGATACGCAGTATTTT.

This clonotype was observed many times. V usage is TRBV12-3 or TRBV12-4 and J usage is TRBJ2-1, with 11 positions matching TRBD2. The CDR3 runs 16 residues. V lost 6 bases to trimming and J lost 3 bases; unmatched junction nucleotides: 7. CDR3 residues: CASSKGTSGGYNEQFF. The CDR3 DNA sequence: TGTGCCAGCAGCAAAGGTACTAGCGGGGGCTACAATGAGCAGTTCTTC.

A remark on this clonotype: An end of the junction does not agree with germline; a read error may underlie this. The V and J genes are TRBV7-9 and TRBJ2-2; 7 bases are shared with TRBD2. The CDR3 runs 13 residues. Germline values: CDR1 SEHNR, CDR2 FQNEAQ (reference sequence). CDR3 region: CAGSGENTGELFF. The CDR3, as DNA: TGTGCCGGCAGCGGGGAGAACACCGGGGAGCTGTTTTTT. Full variable domain (rest looked up from reference TRBV7-9 and TRBJ2-2): DTGVSQNPRHKITKRGQNVTFRCDPISEHNRLYWYRQTLGQGPEFLTYFQNEAQLEKSRLLSDRFSAERPKGSFSTLEIQRTEQGDSAMYLCAGSGENTGELFFGEGSRLTVL.

In this sample, this clonotype turned up many times. The chain is built from TRBV7-9 and TRBJ2-7; D perhaps matches TRBD2 (5 bases). Germline V gives CDR1 SEHNR, CDR2 FQNEAQ (reference sequence). V lost 1 base to trimming and J lost 2 bases, with 12 bases between them. CDR3 size: 15 residues. The CDR3 region has the DNA TGTGCCAGCAGCTTAGAAAGCGGTAGAGCCTACGAGCAGTACTTC. Protein sequence: CASSLESGRAYEQYF.

This clonotype was seen only a few times. The chain links TRBV5-4 to TRBJ2-3; D uncertain. The V gene lost 5 bases and the J gene lost 1 base, with 8 bases spanning the gap. Germline assignment: CDR1 SGHNT and CDR2 YYREEE (reference sequence). The CDR3 is 13 residues long. The CDR3 DNA is TGTGCCAGCAGTTACGACGGCACAGATACGCAGTATTTT. It specifies CASSYDGTDTQYF.

This clonotype appeared many times. This chain joins TRBV30 and TRBJ1-2, with 8 bases identical to TRBD1. This CDR3 has 12 residues. V was clipped by 7 bases and J by 4 bases; unmatched bases: 5. CDR1 and CDR2 (germline): GTSNPN, SVGIG (reference sequence). This CDR3 is CAFSGTGYGYTF. The CDR3 nucleotides read TGTGCCTTTTCCGGGACAGGCTATGGCTACACCTTC. Combining the CDR3 with reference TRBV30 and TRBJ1-2 gives the whole variable domain SQTIHQWPATLVQPVGSPLSLECTVEGTSNPNLYWYRQAAGRGLQLLFYSVGIGQISSEVPQNLSASRPQDRQFILSSKKLLLSDSGFYLCAFSGTGYGYTFGSGTRLTVV.

This clonotype was detected many times. The chain combines TRBV12-3 or TRBV12-4 with TRBJ2-1, with D hard to call. Trimming took off 5 bases at V and 0 bases at J, with 20 bases between the two ends. The CDR3 sequence is 18 residues long. The CDR3 coding sequence is TGTGCCAGCAGTCCCCCCCCGGGTAGAGCATTCTCCTACAATGAGCAGTTCTTC. Protein: CASSPPPGRAFSYNEQFF.

The chain joins TRBV6-1 to TRBJ2-3; TRBD2 agrees at 9 bases. Germline V gene data show CDR1 as MNHNS and CDR2 as SASEGT. CDR3 length equals 15 residues. Germline trimming cut 6 bases from V and 2 bases from J; bases unmatched to any gene: 6. In DNA, the CDR3 is TGTGCCAGCAGCGAGACTAGCGGCCACACAGATACGCAGTATTTT. This sequence encodes CASSETSGHTDTQYF.

In this sample, this clonotype turned up a few times. This sequence joins TRBV29-1 and TRBJ1-1; D is possibly TRBD1 (6 bases). V was trimmed by 3 bases and J by 3 bases, leaving 11 bases between them. CDR1 and CDR2 (germline): SQVTM, ANQGSEA. The CDR3 spans 13 residues. The CDR3 bases are TGCAGCGTTGAGGAGACAGGATACACTGAAGCTTTCTTT. Translating gives CSVEETGYTEAFF.

The rearrangement uses TRBV12-3 or TRBV12-4 and TRBJ1-2; D ambiguous. CDR3 length: 11 residues. V lost 6 bases to trimming and J lost 7 bases, with 9 bases between them. CDR3 sequence: CASSYLAGYTF. As DNA, the CDR3 is TGTGCCAGCAGCTACCTAGCTGGCTACACCTTC.